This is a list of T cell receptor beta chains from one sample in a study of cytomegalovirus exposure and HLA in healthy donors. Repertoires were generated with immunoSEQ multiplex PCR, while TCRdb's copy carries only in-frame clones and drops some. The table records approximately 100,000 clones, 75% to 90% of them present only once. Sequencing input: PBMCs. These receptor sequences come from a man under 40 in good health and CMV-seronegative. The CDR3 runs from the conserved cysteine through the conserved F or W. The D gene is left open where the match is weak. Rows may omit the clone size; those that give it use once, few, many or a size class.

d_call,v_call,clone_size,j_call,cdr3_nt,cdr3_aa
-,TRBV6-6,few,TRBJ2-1,TGTGCCAGCAGTCAAGAGGGGACACTGGGGTCAGGGTTCTTC,CASSQEGTLGSGFF
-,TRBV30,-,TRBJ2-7,TGTGCCTGGCGCCCTTTTGGGTACGGGACCTACGAGCAGTACTTC,CAWRPFGYGTYEQYF
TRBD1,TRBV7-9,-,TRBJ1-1,TGTGCCAGCAGCTCGGACAGGGCGGGCACTGAAGCTTTCTTT,CASSSDRAGTEAFF
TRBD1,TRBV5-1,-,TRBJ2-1,TGCGCCAGCAGCTTTGGACAGGGCTATGAGCAGTTCTTC,CASSFGQGYEQFF
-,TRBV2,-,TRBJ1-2,TGTGCCAGCAGGCTCGGGACTGAGGGGCTCCTGTCTGGCTACACCTTC,CASRLGTEGLLSGYTF
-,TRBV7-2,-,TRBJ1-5,TGTGCCAGCTCACAGGGTCGAAATCAGCCCCAGCATTTT,CASSQGRNQPQHF
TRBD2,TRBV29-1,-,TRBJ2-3,TGCAGCGGCGGAGACCCACGGACTAGCGGCACAGATACGCAGTATTTT,CSGGDPRTSGTDTQYF
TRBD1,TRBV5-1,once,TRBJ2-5,TGCGCCAGCAGCTTGCTTACAGGGGGTGGTGAGACCCAGTACTTC,CASSLLTGGGETQYF
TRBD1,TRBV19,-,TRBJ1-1,TGTGCCAGCGCCGGGACAGGGAGGACTGAAGCTTTCTTT,CASAGTGRTEAFF
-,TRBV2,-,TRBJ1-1,TGTGCCAGCAGCCTTAGTGAAGCTTTCTTT,CASSLSEAFF
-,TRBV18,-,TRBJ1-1,TGTGCCAGCTCACCACCACAGGGTGTAAATGGAGCTTTCTTT,CASSPPQGVNGAFF
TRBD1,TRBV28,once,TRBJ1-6,TGTGCCAGCAGCCCGACAGGGGGCTATAATTCACCCCTCCACTTT,CASSPTGGYNSPLHF
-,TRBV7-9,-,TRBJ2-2,TGTGCCAGCAGTTGGGAGAGGACCGGGGAGCTGTTTTTT,CASSWERTGELFF
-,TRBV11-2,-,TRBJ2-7,TGTGCCAGCAGCTTTGGGCCCGACTCCTACGAGCAGTACTTC,CASSFGPDSYEQYF
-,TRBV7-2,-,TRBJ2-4,TGTGCCAGCAGCCAAAGAGCGCTCACAGGGCTCGGCAAAAACATTCAGTACTTC,CASSQRALTGLGKNIQYF
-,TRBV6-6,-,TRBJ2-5,TGTGCCAGCACTTATAGGGTAGGAGGTGGAGAGACCCAGTACTTC,CASTYRVGGGETQYF
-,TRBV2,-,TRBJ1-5,TGTGCCAGCAGTTTAGCGGCTTATAGCAATCAGCCCCAGCATTTT,CASSLAAYSNQPQHF
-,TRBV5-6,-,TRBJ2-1,TGTGCCAGCAGCTTGCGAGATGAGCAGTTCTTC,CASSLRDEQFF
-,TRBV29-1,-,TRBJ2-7,TGCAGCGTGGAATTACAGGACCGCTACGAGCAGTACTTC,CSVELQDRYEQYF
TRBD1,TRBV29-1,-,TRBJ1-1,TGCAGCGTTGAGGGACAGCTGAACACTGAAGCTTTCTTT,CSVEGQLNTEAFF
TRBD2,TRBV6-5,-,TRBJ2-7,TGTGCCAGCACCTCCGGGACTAGCGGGAGGTACGAGCAGTACTTC,CASTSGTSGRYEQYF
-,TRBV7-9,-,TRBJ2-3,TGTGCCAGCAGCATAGGCAGGGGACGAAGCACAGATACGCAGTATTTT,CASSIGRGRSTDTQYF
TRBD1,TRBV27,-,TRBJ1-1,TGTGCCAGCAGTGTCAACAGGGGTTATACTGAAGCTTTCTTT,CASSVNRGYTEAFF
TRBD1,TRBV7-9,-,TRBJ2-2,TGTGCCAGCAGCTGGTTGGGACAGAGAACCGGGGAGCTGTTTTTT,CASSWLGQRTGELFF
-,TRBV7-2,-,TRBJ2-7,TGTGCCAGCAGCTTACTATTCGGGGCCTACGAGCAGTACTTC,CASSLLFGAYEQYF
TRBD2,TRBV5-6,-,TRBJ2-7,TGTGCCAGCAGCCCCGGCTCGGGACTAACCTCCTACGAGCAGTACTTC,CASSPGSGLTSYEQYF
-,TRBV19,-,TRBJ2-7,TGTGCCAGTAGTATAAAGCTAGCCTACGAGCAGTACTTC,CASSIKLAYEQYF
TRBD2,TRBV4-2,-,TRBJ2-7,TGTGCCAGCAGCCAAGGGGGGAGGGCCTACGAGCAGTACTTC,CASSQGGRAYEQYF
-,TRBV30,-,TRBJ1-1,TGTGCCTGGACTCTGAACACTGAAGCTTTCTTT,CAWTLNTEAFF
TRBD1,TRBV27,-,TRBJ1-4,TGTGCCAGCAGTACAGGGGATGCTAATGAAAAACTGTTTTTT,CASSTGDANEKLFF
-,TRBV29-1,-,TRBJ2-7,TGCAGCGTTGGCAGGTTATACTCCTACGAGCAGTACTTC,CSVGRLYSYEQYF
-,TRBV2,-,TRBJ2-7,TGTGCCAGCAGTGTCAAAGGGGGATCCTCCTACGAGCAGTACTTC,CASSVKGGSSYEQYF
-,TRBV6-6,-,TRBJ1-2,TGTGCCAGCACCTACGAGAAGCGCTATGGCTACACCTTC,CASTYEKRYGYTF
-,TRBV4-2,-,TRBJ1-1,TGTGCCAGCAGCCAAGGCGGAGGGGACACTGAAGCTTTCTTT,CASSQGGGDTEAFF
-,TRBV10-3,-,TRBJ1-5,TGTGCCAGCCTAGGGGTTTTGAATCAGCCCCAGCATTTT,CASLGVLNQPQHF
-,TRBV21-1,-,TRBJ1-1,TGTGCCAGCAGCAAAGGGGCGGGAGAAGGGCTGAACACTGAAGCTTTCTTT,CASSKGAGEGLNTEAFF
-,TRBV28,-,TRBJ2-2,TGTGCCAGCAGTTTAAAGGGGGCCGGGGAGCTGTTTTTT,CASSLKGAGELFF
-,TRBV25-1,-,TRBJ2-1,TGTGCCAGCAGTGCCTCCCGACAGACTTTCTCCTACAATGAGCAGTTCTTC,CASSASRQTFSYNEQFF
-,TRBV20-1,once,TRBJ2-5,TGCAGTGCTAGAGATCAGGGAAGTGGGTACTTC,CSARDQGSGYF
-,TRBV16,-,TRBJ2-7,TGTGCCAGCAGGAGGGCAGGGGCTTACGAGCAGTACTTC,CASRRAGAYEQYF
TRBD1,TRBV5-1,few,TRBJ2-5,TGCGCCAGCAGCTGGGGGACAGGGGGCCGAGAGACCCAGTACTTC,CASSWGTGGRETQYF
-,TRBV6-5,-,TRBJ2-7,TGTGCCAGCAGCCCTCTCCCGGGGGCCTACGAGCAGTACTTC,CASSPLPGAYEQYF
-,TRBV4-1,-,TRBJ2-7,TGCGCCAGCAGCCAAGACAGATCCTACGAGCAGTACTTC,CASSQDRSYEQYF
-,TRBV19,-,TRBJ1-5,TGTGCCAGTAGTACACTACAGGGTTTGGGGCCCCAGCATTTT,CASSTLQGLGPQHF
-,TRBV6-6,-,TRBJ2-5,TGTGCCAGCAGTTACCGGGGGTTGGAGACCCAGTACTTC,CASSYRGLETQYF
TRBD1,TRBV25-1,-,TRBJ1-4,TGTGCCAGCAGTGTGGTAGGACAGGGGAATGAAAAACTGTTTTTT,CASSVVGQGNEKLFF
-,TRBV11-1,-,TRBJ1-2,TGTGCCAGCAGCCCCGCCTCCGGGACACTGAGTAACTATGGCTACACCTTC,CASSPASGTLSNYGYTF
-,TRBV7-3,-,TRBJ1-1,TGTGCCAGCAGCTTACAACAGACGAACACTGAAGCTTTCTTT,CASSLQQTNTEAFF
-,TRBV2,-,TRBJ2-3,TGTGCCAGCAAGGCGGCCTCCCCCGGCGGGGCAGATACGCAGTATTTT,CASKAASPGGADTQYF
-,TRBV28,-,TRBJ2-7,TGTGCCAGCAGCTTAGTAGGTCAGGGGAACTACGAGCAGTACTTC,CASSLVGQGNYEQYF
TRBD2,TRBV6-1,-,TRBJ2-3,TGTGCCAGCAGTACTAGCGGGGGAGCAGATACGCAGTATTTT,CASSTSGGADTQYF
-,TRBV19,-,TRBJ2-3,TGTGCCAGTAGCGTGGCGGGGAGCACAGATACGCAGTATTTT,CASSVAGSTDTQYF
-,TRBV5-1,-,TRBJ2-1,TGCGCCAGCAGCATGGCGGTCCTTATGGGGCACAATGAGCAGTTCTTC,CASSMAVLMGHNEQFF
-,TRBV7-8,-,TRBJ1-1,TGTGCCAGCAGCTTAATCGACAGTGAAGCTTTCTTT,CASSLIDSEAFF